These 22 T cell receptor beta chains share one sample of origin, sequenced in a study of cytomegalovirus exposure and HLA in healthy donors. Primers for the PCR totalled 60 Vbeta and 13 Jbeta. Method: immunoSEQ multiplex PCR; TCRdb's copy keeps in-frame clones and lacks some. The data contain 70,000 to 90,000 clones, about 75% of them seen just once; the ten biggest clones take up 4.9%. Sample: PBMCs. Receptor source: a man aged 55 to 70 in good health and CMV-seropositive.

CDR3 amino acids: CATSRGGGGSGNEQFF. CDR3 nucleotides: TGTGCCACCAGCAGAGGTGGCGGGGGGTCGGGCAATGAGCAGTTCTTC. The rearrangement uses TRBV15 and TRBJ2-1, with TRBD2 matching over 8 bases. Germline-derived CDR1 and CDR2 are LNHNV and YYDKDF (reference sequence). Trimming took 1 base from V and 6 from J; bases not matched to a gene: 8. This CDR3 is built from 16 residues.

The chain uses TRBV6-6 and TRBJ2-2, with D hard to call. The V end lost 5 bases, the J end lost 4 bases, and 5 bases lay between the germline ends. The CDR3 length is 12 residues. In germline, CDR1 is MNHNY, CDR2 SVGAGI (reference sequence). The CDR3 loop reads CASSPGTGELFF. In DNA, the CDR3 is TGTGCCAGCAGTCCCGGCACCGGGGAGCTGTTTTTT.

This clone was observed a handful of times. The gene calls are TRBV28 and TRBJ1-1; D remains ambiguous. The CDR3 is made up of 13 amino acids. Germline V gives CDR1 MDHEN, CDR2 SYDVKM. V was cut by 3 bases and J by 0 bases, with 5 bases left in between. CDR3 nucleotide sequence: TGTGCCAGCAGTTTGTTCGTGAACACTGAAGCTTTCTTT. This sequence encodes CASSLFVNTEAFF.

This chain links TRBV7-9 with TRBJ2-7; D may be TRBD2 (5 bases). CDR3 length: 12 amino acids. Germline V lookup: CDR1 SEHNR, CDR2 FQNEAQ (reference sequence). V lost 4 bases, J lost 6 bases, and 10 bases lay in between. The CDR3 DNA follows: TGTGCCAGCAGCTGGACTCTCGGCGAGCAGTACTTC. It yields the protein CASSWTLGEQYF.

The chain combines TRBV7-9 with TRBJ2-1, with 7 bases lining up with TRBD1. CDR1 is SEHNR, CDR2 FQNEAQ, per germline (reference sequence). The CDR3 has 15 amino acids. Trimming at V came to 5 bases and at J to 3 bases, leaving 7 bases not matched to a gene. The CDR3 nucleotides are TGTGCCAGCAGCGAACCCCGGGACAGCTACAATGAGCAGTTCTTC. The encoded protein is CASSEPRDSYNEQFF.

This clone is a singleton in its sample. The chain links TRBV11-2 to TRBJ2-5, with 9 bases lining up with TRBD2. The J call could be wrong; TRBJ2-7 is a better fit for the DNA end. The CDR3 runs 15 residues. The germline V gene has CDR1 SGHAT and CDR2 FQNNGV. CDR3 coding DNA: TGTGCCAGCAGCTCCTTTTCTAGCGGGGTTAGCGAGCAGTACTTC. Protein sequence: CASSSFSSGVSEQYF.

This clone was observed a handful of times. The chain recombines TRBV19 with TRBJ1-4, with D possibly TRBD1 on 5 matching bases. The CDR3 consists of 16 residues. Trimming removed 5 bases from V and 5 bases from J, with 18 bases in between. The germline gives CDR1 LNHDA, CDR2 SQIVND (reference sequence). The chain's CDR3 is CASSEDSGIRNEKLFF. CDR3 coding DNA: TGTGCCAGTAGTGAAGATTCAGGGATCCGGAATGAAAAACTGTTTTTT. The full variable domain, completed using reference TRBV19 and TRBJ1-4, is DGGITQSPKYLFRKEGQNVTLSCEQNLNHDAMYWYRQDPGQGLRLIYYSQIVNDFQKGDIAEGYSVSREKKESFPLTVTSAQKNPTAFYLCASSEDSGIRNEKLFFGSGTQLSVL.

The V call is TRBV27, the J call TRBJ2-1; 10 positions match TRBD2. V gave up 6 bases and J gave up 5 bases; unmatched junction bases: 7. CDR1 MNHEY and CDR2 SMNVEV come from the germline V gene (reference sequence). CDR3 length: 15 residues. CDR3 amino acids: CASRSLAGAHNEQFF. CDR3 DNA sequence: TGTGCCAGCAGGTCCCTAGCGGGAGCACACAATGAGCAGTTCTTC.

The V gene is TRBV4-1, the J gene TRBJ2-7; a possible D gene is TRBD2 (6 bases). The CDR3 totals 15 residues. From germline, CDR1 is MGHRA and CDR2 YSYEKL. V lost 1 base, J lost 1 base, and 11 bases lay in between. The CDR3 here is CASSQGAGPSYEQYF. In nucleotides, the CDR3 is TGCGCCAGCAGCCAAGGAGCGGGCCCTTCCTACGAGCAGTACTTC.

The gene calls are TRBV5-1 and TRBJ2-1; D might be TRBD2 (6 bases). This CDR3 is built from 17 residues. CDR1 is SGHRS and CDR2 is YFSETQ in the germline V gene. Trimming took off 0 bases at V and 4 bases at J, with 17 bases between the two ends. The CDR3 region has the DNA TGCGCCAGCAGCTTGGGGGGTTGGGCTAGCGAATACAATGAGCAGTTCTTC. Its protein product is CASSLGGWASEYNEQFF.

This clone was seen a few times. The CDR3 region has the DNA TGCGCCAGCAGCCTAGCCGCTTACAGGGTTTCGAACACCGGGGAGCTGTTTTTT. This codes for CASSLAAYRVSNTGELFF. The chain combines TRBV4-3 with TRBJ2-2; TRBD1 is a possible D gene (6 bases). CDR1 LGHNA and CDR2 YSLEER come from the germline V gene. Trimming took 4 bases from V and 0 from J, leaving 18 bases between them. The CDR3 totals 18 residues.

The rearrangement joins TRBV2 to TRBJ1-5; 7 positions match TRBD1. V lost 6 bases and J lost 4; bases outside the gene matches: 9. The CDR3 has 15 amino acids. Germline V gives CDR1 SNHLY, CDR2 FYNNEI. CDR3 nucleotide sequence: TGTGCCAGCAGGGGACAGACGTTGGGGAATCAGCCCCAGCATTTT. It yields the protein CASRGQTLGNQPQHF.

The genes are TRBV5-5 and TRBJ2-1; 7 nucleotides align to TRBD1. V was clipped by 2 bases and J by 4 bases; unmatched bases: 3. This CDR3 contains 14 residues. Germline-derived CDR1 and CDR2 are SGHKS and YYEKEE (reference sequence). The CDR3 loop reads CASSLGGGYNEQFF. In nucleotides, the CDR3 is TGTGCCAGCAGCTTAGGGGGCGGGTACAATGAGCAGTTCTTC.

V and J are TRBV30 and TRBJ2-7, with 7 bases fitting TRBD2. CDR1 GTSNPN and CDR2 SVGIG come from the germline V gene (reference sequence). The CDR3 is 13 residues long. Trimming took 6 bases from V and 2 from J; bases not matched to a gene: 7. The CDR3 nucleotides are TGTGCCTGTCGAGGGCTAGCGGCCTACGAGCAGTACTTC. Protein: CACRGLAAYEQYF.

This sequence joins TRBV5-1 and TRBJ2-5; 9 bases map to TRBD2. This CDR3 is 15 amino acids long. Germline-derived CDR1 and CDR2 are SGHRS and YFSETQ. The V segment lost 0 bases and the J segment 5 bases; nucleotides outside the gene matches: 5. DNA for the CDR3: TGCGCCAGCAGCTTGGGTGCGGGGGGGATCGAGACCCAGTACTTC. Residues: CASSLGAGGIETQYF.

This clone has just one count. This chain uses TRBV6-5 with TRBJ2-7; 9 bases line up with TRBD2. In germline, CDR1 is MNHEY, CDR2 SVGAGI. V dropped 2 bases and J dropped 0; count of bases not matched to a gene: 2. There are 15 residues in the CDR3. The CDR3 sequence is CASSYTAGGSYEQYF. The CDR3 DNA reads TGTGCCAGCAGTTACACAGCGGGAGGCTCCTACGAGCAGTACTTC.

The rearrangement joins TRBV2 to TRBJ2-1, with D hard to call. CDR1 is SNHLY and CDR2 is FYNNEI in the germline V gene. The CDR3 is 15 amino acids. V lost 3 bases and J lost 6, with 15 bases in between. In nucleotides, the CDR3 is TGTGCCAGCAGTGACCAGCGTTTGGTGTCCAATGAGCAGTTCTTC. This codes for CASSDQRLVSNEQFF.

As concerns this clone: At one boundary the junction diverges from the germline segment, which might be a read error. V gene TRBV5-1 combines with J gene TRBJ1-2; 9 bases align to TRBD1. CDR3 length: 15 amino acids. Germline V gives CDR1 SGHRS, CDR2 YFSETQ. The CDR3 DNA sequence: TGCGCCAGCAGGCCATCCTCAGGACAGGGGTTCGTCTGGTACTTC. Translated: CASRPSSGQGFVWYF. The whole variable domain, filled in from reference TRBV5-1 and TRBJ1-2, reads KAGVTQTPRYLIKTRGQQVTLSCSPISGHRSVSWYQQTPGQGLQFLFEYFSETQRNKGNFPGRFSGRQFSNSRSEMNVSTLELGDSALYLCASRPSSGQGFVWYFGSGTRLTVV.

V and J are TRBV6-4 and TRBJ2-5; D gene unclear. V was cut by 1 base and J by 6 bases, with 15 bases left in between. CDR1 is MRHNA, CDR2 SNTAGT, per germline. This CDR3 contains 15 residues. Here the CDR3 DNA reads TGTGCCAGCAGTGACTTTGGCACGAAGAAAAAGACCCAGTACTTC. Translation: CASSDFGTKKKTQYF.

The chain couples TRBV28 to TRBJ1-2, with 9 bases lining up with TRBD1. V lost 6 bases, J lost 1 base, and 3 bases stayed unmatched. CDR3 length equals 14 residues. Germline V gene sequence: CDR1 MDHEN, CDR2 SYDVKM. The CDR3 loop is CASRRTGVNYGYTF. The CDR3 nucleotides read TGTGCCAGCAGACGGACAGGGGTTAACTATGGCTACACCTTC.

The chain is built from TRBV5-4 and TRBJ2-1; D is undetermined. The CDR3 has 14 amino acids. V was clipped by 2 bases and J by 5 bases, with 11 bases between them. Germline V lookup: CDR1 SGHNT, CDR2 YYREEE (reference sequence). CDR3 coding DNA: TGTGCCAGCAGCTTCAGGTCCCTAAACAATGAGCAGTTCTTC. Its translation: CASSFRSLNNEQFF.

This clone has only one observation. This chain joins TRBV7-9 and TRBJ2-5; 9 bases agree with TRBD1. The germline V gene encodes CDR1 SEHNR and CDR2 FQNEAQ (reference sequence). The CDR3 covers 16 residues. The J segment lost 4 bases and the V segment lost 5 bases, leaving 11 bases of the junction unmatched. The CDR3 loop reads CASSPLGTGRGETQYF. The CDR3 bases are TGTGCCAGCAGCCCCCTTGGGACAGGGAGAGGAGAGACCCAGTACTTC.